This TCR beta chain was sequenced for a study of cytomegalovirus exposure and HLA in healthy donors. Study-wide results and caveats: Researchers catalogued some 160 TCR beta chains as cytomegalovirus-associated.

Each of the donors was a healthy bone marrow donor. Whereas donors were nominally healthy upon sampling, unrecorded immune exposures were probable. CDR3 length: 12 residues. Germline assignment: CDR1 GTSNPN and CDR2 SVGIG (reference sequence). V was cut by 3 bases and J by 11 bases, with 16 bases left in between. With 60 Vbeta and 13 Jbeta primers, the PCR was carried out. The method was immunoSEQ multiplex PCR; TCRdb's version includes in-frame clones alone and lacks a portion of them. The repertoire holds around 160,000 clones, with roughly 80% as singletons. In regard to this clone: Its antigen is unknown.

This receptor was obtained from a man aged 45 to 65 in good health and CMV-seropositive. This sequence joins TRBV30 and TRBJ1-2; D gene unclear. The sample consisted of PBMCs. The CDR3 region is CAWSLPDTRYTF. The CDR3 DNA reads TGTGCCTGGAGCCTACCTGACACCCGTTACACCTTC.